The clone carrying this T cell receptor beta chain was detected once. The antigen is not known. The record originates from a study of T cell responses to AZD1222 COVID-19 vaccine. General study points: The breadth and depth of Spike-specific TCRs increased once two AZD1222 doses had been given.

Clones were sequenced by immunoSEQ multiplex PCR, and TCRdb holds only the in-frame ones, with some missing. The table includes 100,000 to 150,000 clones, about nine tenths detected once. The material sequenced was peripheral blood, taken 28 days after the second AZD1222 dose. The receptor was derived from an adult who received the AZD1222 COVID-19 vaccine.

Here the CDR3 DNA reads TGTGCCAGAGGTAAGGGCGGTGGCTACACCTTC. Translation: CARGKGGGYTF. The rearrangement links TRBV27 to TRBJ1-2; D gene unclear. Germline CDR1 and CDR2: MNHEY and SMNVEV (reference sequence). This CDR3 is 11 amino acids long. V was clipped by 9 bases and J by 7 bases, with 12 bases between them.